Sequencing of this T cell receptor beta chain was carried out in a study of CD8 T cells in ankylosing spondylitis. Molecular-barcoded quantitative 5'-RACE produced these TCR beta libraries. TCRdb processed the 5' RACE reads anew with MiXCR; each CDR3 protein has one entry. The repertoire holds approximately 350,000 distinct CDR3 sequences, with under 15% as singletons. Notes on this clonotype: Antigen specificity is unknown.

Overall study findings and caveats: The authors reported significant enrichment of disease-linked clones in matched ankylosing spondylitis synovial fluid.

Trimming took off 0 bases at V and 7 bases at J, with 5 bases between the two ends. CDR1 and CDR2 (germline): DFQATT, SNEGSKA (reference sequence). CDR3 length: 11 residues. Sequencing used blood, either unsorted or a sorted T cell fraction (not recorded which). The rearrangement joins TRBV20-1 to TRBJ2-3; D call uncertain. This sequence was found in a male donor with ankylosing spondylitis or in good health (not recorded which). The DNA of the CDR3 is TGCAGTGCTAGAGATATCAATACGCAGTATTTT. Its translation: CSARDINTQYF.